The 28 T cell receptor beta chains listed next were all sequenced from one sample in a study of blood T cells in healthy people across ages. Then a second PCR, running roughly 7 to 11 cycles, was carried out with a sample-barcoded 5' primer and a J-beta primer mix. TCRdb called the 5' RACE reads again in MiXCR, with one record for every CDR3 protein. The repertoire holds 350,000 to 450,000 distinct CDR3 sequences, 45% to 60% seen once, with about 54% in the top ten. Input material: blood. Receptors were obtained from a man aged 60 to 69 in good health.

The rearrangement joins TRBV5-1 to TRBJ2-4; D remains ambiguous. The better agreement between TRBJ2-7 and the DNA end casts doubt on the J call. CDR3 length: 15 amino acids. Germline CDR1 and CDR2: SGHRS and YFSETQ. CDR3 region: CASSQPGRLSYEQYF. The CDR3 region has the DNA TGCGCCAGCAGCCAACCGGGCCGATTATCCTACGAGCAGTACTTC.

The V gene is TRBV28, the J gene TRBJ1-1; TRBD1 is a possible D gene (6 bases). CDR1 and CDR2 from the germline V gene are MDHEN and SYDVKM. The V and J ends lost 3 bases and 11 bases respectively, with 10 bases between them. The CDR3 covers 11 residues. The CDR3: CASSLGTQAFF. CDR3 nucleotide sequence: TGTGCCAGCAGTTTGGGGACACAGGCTTTCTTT. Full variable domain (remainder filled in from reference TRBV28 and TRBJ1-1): DVKVTQSSRYLVKRTGEKVFLECVQDMDHENMFWYRQDPGLGLRLIYFSYDVKMKEKGDIPEGYSVSREKKERFSLILESASTNQTSMYLCASSLGTQAFFGQGTRLTVV.

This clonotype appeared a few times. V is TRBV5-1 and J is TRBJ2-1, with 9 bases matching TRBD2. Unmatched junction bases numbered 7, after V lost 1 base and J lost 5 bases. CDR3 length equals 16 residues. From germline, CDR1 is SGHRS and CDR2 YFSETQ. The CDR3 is CASSLTAGGRNNEQFF. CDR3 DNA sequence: TGCGCCAGCAGCTTGACGGCGGGGGGGCGAAACAATGAGCAGTTCTTC. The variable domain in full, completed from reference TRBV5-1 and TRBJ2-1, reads KAGVTQTPRYLIKTRGQQVTLSCSPISGHRSVSWYQQTPGQGLQFLFEYFSETQRNKGNFPGRFSGRQFSNSRSEMNVSTLELGDSALYLCASSLTAGGRNNEQFFGPGTRLTVL.

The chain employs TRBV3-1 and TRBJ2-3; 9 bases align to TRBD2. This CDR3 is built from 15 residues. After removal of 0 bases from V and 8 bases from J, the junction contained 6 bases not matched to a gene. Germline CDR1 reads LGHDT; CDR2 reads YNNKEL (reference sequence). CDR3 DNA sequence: TGTGCCAGCAGCCAAGAAGTAGGGACTAGCTCTACGCAGTATTTT. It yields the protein CASSQEVGTSSTQYF.

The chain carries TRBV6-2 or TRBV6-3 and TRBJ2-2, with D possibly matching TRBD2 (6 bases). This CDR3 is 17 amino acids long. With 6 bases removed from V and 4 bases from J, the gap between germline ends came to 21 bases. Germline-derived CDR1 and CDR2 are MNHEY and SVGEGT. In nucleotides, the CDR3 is TGTGCCAGCAGACCCCCTGGATTGGGGGGACGCACCGGGGAGCTGTTTTTT. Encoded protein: CASRPPGLGGRTGELFF.

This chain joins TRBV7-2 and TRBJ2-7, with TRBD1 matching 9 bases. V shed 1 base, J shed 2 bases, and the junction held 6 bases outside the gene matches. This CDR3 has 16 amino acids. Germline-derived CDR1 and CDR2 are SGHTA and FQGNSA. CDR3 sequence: CASSLGLWDRAYEQYF. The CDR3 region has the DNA TGTGCCAGCAGCTTAGGTTTATGGGACAGGGCCTACGAGCAGTACTTC.

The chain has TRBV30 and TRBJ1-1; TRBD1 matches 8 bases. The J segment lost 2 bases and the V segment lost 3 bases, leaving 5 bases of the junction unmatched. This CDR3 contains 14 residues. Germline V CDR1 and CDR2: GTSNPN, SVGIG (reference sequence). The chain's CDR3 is CAWSFGQGNTEAFF. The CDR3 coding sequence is TGTGCCTGGAGCTTTGGACAGGGTAACACTGAAGCTTTCTTT.

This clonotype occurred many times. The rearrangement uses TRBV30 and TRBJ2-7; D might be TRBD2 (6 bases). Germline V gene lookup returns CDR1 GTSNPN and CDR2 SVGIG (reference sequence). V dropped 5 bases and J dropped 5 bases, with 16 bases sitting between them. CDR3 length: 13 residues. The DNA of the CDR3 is TGTGCCTGGCCGGGACTGTACCTTCACGAGCAGTACTTC. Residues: CAWPGLYLHEQYF.

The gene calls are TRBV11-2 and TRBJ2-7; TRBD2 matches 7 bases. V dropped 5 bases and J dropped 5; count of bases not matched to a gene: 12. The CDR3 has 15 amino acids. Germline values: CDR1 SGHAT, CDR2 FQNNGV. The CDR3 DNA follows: TGTGCCAGCAGCCCCTTAGGGACTACCCAACACGAGCAGTACTTC. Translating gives CASSPLGTTQHEQYF.

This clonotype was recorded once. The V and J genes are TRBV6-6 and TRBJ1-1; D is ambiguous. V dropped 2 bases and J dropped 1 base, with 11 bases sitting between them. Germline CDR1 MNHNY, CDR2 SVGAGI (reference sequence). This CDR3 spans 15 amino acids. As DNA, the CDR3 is TGTGCCAGCAGTTACCCGCGGCAGAAGAACACTGAAGCTTTCTTT. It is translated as CASSYPRQKNTEAFF.

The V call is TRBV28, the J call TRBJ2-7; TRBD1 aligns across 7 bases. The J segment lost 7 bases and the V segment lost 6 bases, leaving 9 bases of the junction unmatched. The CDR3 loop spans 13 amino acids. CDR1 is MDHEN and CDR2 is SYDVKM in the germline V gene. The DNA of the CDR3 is TGTGCCAGCAGGGGTCAGGGGGTGATTGAGCAGTACTTC. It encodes CASRGQGVIEQYF.

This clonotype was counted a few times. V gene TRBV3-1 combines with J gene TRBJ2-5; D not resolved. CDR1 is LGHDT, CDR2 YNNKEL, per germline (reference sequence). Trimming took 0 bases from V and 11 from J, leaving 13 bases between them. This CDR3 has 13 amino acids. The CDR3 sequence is CASSQESWSEQYF. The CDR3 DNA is TGTGCCAGCAGCCAAGAATCCTGGTCTGAGCAGTACTTC.

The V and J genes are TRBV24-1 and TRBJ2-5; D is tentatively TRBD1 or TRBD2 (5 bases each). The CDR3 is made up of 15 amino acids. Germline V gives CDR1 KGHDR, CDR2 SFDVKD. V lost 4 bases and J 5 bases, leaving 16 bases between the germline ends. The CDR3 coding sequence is TGTGCCACCAGTGACATAGGGACGGGTCAGGAGACCCAGTACTTC. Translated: CATSDIGTGQETQYF.

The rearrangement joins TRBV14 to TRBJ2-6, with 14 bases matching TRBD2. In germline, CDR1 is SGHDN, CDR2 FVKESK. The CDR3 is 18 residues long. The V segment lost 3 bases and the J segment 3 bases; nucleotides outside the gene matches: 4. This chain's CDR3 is CASSQAGLAGVGANVLTF. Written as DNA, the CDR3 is TGTGCCAGCAGCCAGGCGGGACTAGCGGGGGTTGGGGCCAACGTCCTGACTTTC.

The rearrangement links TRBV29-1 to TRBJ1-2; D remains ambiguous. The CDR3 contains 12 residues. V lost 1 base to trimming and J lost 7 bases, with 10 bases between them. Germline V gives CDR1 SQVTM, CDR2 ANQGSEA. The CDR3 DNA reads TGCAGCGTTGAAGCACGGCGGTCTGGCTACACCTTC. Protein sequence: CSVEARRSGYTF.

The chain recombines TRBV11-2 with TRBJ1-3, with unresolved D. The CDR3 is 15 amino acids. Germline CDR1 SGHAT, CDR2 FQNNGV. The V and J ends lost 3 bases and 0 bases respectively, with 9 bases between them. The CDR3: CASSFSPDSGNTIYF. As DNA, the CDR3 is TGTGCCAGCAGCTTTAGTCCAGACTCTGGAAACACCATATATTTT.

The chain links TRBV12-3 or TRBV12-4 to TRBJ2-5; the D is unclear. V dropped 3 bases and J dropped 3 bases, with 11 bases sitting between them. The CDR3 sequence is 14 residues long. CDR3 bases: TGTGCCAGCAGTTTTTATCCGCAAGAAGAGACCCAGTACTTC. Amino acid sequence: CASSFYPQEETQYF.

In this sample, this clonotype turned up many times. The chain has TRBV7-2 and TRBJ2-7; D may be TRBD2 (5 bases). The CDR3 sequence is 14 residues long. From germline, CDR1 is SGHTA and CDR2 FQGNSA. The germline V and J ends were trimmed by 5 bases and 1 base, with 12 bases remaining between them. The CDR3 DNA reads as TGTGCCAGCAGCCCTGGACGGACTTCCTACGAGCAGTACTTC. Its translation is CASSPGRTSYEQYF.

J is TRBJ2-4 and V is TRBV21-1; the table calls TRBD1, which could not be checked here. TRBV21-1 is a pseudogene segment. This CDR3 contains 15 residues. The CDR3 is CASSKGGEGVDIQYF. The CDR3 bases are TGTGCCAGCAGCAAAGGGGGAGAGGGGGTGGACATTCAGTACTTC.

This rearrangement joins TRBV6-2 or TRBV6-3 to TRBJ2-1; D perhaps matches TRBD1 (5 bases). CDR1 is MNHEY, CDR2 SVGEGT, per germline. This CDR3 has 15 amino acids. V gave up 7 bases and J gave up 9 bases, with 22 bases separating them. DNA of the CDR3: TGTGCCAGCAAGGACACCTCCCTAGAAGCCAGTGAGCAGTTCTTC. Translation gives CASKDTSLEASEQFF.

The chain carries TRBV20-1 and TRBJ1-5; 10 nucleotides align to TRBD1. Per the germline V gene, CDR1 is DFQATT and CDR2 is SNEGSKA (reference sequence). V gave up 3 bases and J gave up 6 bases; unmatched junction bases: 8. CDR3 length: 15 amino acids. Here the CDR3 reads CSASPRTGGTQPQHF. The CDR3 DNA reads TGCAGTGCTAGCCCCAGGACAGGGGGTACTCAGCCCCAGCATTTT.

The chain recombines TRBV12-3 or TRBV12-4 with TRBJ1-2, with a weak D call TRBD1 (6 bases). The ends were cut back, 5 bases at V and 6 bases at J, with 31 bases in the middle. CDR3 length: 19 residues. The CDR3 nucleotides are TGTGCCAGCAGTAACCTACAGGGCCGCTCCCGAGGGGATAGTAATGGCTACACCTTC. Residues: CASSNLQGRSRGDSNGYTF.

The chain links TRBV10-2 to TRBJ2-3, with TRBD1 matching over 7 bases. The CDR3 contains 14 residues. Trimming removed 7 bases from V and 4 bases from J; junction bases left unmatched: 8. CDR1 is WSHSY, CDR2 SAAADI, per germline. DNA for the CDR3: TGCGCCAGCAATCAGGGGGTAGGTGCAGATACGCAGTATTTT. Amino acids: CASNQGVGADTQYF.

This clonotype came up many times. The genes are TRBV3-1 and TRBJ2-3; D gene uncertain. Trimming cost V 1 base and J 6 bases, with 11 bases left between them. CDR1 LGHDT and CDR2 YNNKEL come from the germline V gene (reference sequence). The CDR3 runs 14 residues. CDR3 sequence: CASSQVQGRDTQYF. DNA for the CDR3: TGTGCCAGCAGCCAAGTCCAAGGAAGGGATACGCAGTATTTT.

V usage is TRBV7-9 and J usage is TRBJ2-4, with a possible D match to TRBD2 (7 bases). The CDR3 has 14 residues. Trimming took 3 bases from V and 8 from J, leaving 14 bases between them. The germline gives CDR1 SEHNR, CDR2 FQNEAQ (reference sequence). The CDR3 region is CASSFGGGGDIQYF. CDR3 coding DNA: TGTGCCAGCAGCTTCGGTGGAGGGGGGGACATTCAGTACTTC.

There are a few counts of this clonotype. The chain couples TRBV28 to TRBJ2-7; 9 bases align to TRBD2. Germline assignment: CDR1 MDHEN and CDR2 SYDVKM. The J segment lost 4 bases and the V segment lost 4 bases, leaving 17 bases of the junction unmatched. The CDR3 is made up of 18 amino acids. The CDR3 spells CASSSDPGVAGEEYEQYF. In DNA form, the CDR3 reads TGTGCCAGCAGTTCCGATCCTGGAGTAGCGGGAGAGGAATACGAGCAGTACTTC.

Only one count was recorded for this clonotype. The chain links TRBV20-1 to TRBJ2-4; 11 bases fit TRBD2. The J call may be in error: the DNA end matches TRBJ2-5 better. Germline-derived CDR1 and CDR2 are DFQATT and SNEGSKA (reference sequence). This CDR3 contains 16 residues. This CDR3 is CSASQLTSGTQETQYF. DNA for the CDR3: TGCAGTGCTAGCCAACTGACTAGCGGGACTCAAGAGACCCAGTACTTC.

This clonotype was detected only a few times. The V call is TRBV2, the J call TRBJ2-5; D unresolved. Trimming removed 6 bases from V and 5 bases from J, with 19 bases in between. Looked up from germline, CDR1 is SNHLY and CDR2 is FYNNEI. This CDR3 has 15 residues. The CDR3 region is CASSGTIGLAETQYF. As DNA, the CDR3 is TGTGCCAGCAGCGGAACGATTGGATTAGCTGAGACCCAGTACTTC.